This T cell receptor beta chain originates from a study of radiation and T cells in renal cell carcinoma. Looking at the study overall: Nephrectomy followed 15 Gy stereotactic body radiation by 4 weeks.

CDR3 size: 15 residues. The germline gives CDR1 SGHRS, CDR2 YFSETQ. Trimming left V 0 bases short and J 2 bases short, with 11 bases between. General observations from the study: Without pretreatment biopsies, baseline tumor clonotype presence was undetermined. Top tumor clonotypes rose in blood 2 weeks post-radiation, then contracted.

Time point: blood 2 weeks post-SBRT. Sample treatment: 15 Gy SBRT to primary tumor, nephrectomy 4 weeks later. The protocol was immunoSEQ multiplex PCR, while the TCRdb copy is restricted to in-frame clones and leaves out a portion. Among about 150,000 clones listed, over 80% were seen once. Concerning this clone itself: Its antigen remains unknown.

The TCR comes from a woman in her forties or fifties with renal cell carcinoma. This material consisted of blood, taken from a patient whose treatment included radiotherapy and nephrectomy. This chain joins TRBV5-1 and TRBJ1-2, with D tentatively TRBD1 (5 bases). For the CDR3, the DNA is TGCGCCAGCAGCTTGGAGTCCCCAGGGAACTATGGCTACACCTTC. It translates to CASSLESPGNYGYTF.